One and the same sample provided the 22 T cell receptor beta chains below, sequenced in a study. MiXCR, applied by TCRdb to the reads, yields one record per CDR3 protein. The data show about 4,100 distinct CDR3 sequences, with about 10% seen just once and about 13% held by the top ten. Specimen: CD4+ T cells from synovial fluid. The receptors were sampled from a human donor with rheumatoid arthritis.

By share of the sample, this clonotype is medium-sized. The chain uses TRBV9 and TRBJ1-2; D gene unclear. This CDR3 is 13 amino acids long. CDR1 is SGDLS and CDR2 is YYNGEE in the germline V gene. Trimming shortened V by 3 bases and J by 3 bases, and 9 bases separated the two germline ends. The DNA for the CDR3 is TGTGCCAGCAGCGGACCCTGGGACTATGGCTACACCTTC. This sequence encodes CASSGPWDYGYTF.

This clonotype was seen at least ten times. This chain joins TRBV28 and TRBJ1-5; 11 nucleotides align to TRBD1. The V segment lost 3 bases and the J segment 7 bases; nucleotides outside the gene matches: 5. CDR3 size: 15 residues. Germline CDR1 reads MDHEN; CDR2 reads SYDVKM. For the CDR3, the DNA is TGTGCCAGCAGTTTTCGCGGACAGGGGGCACAGCCCCAGCATTTT. Encoded protein: CASSFRGQGAQPQHF.

By sample fraction, this clonotype is medium-sized (0.01 to 0.1%). The V gene is TRBV20-1, the J gene TRBJ2-3, with 9 bases lining up with TRBD1. This CDR3 is built from 13 residues. The trim removed 7 bases at V and 4 bases at J, leaving 6 bases unmatched. Germline CDR1 DFQATT, CDR2 SNEGSKA (reference sequence). The CDR3 protein is CSVLRTGADTQYF. CDR3 DNA: TGCAGTGTGCTACGGACAGGGGCAGATACGCAGTATTTT.

The table lists this clonotype with many counts. V is TRBV7-2 and J is TRBJ2-1, with TRBD2 matching 8 bases. The CDR3 has 15 residues. Looked up from germline, CDR1 is SGHTA and CDR2 is FQGNSA. Trimming cost V 5 bases and J 4 bases; bases outside gene matches: 7. Written as DNA, the CDR3 is TGTGCCAGCAGCCCCAGCCAGCGGGGGTACAATGAGCAGTTCTTC. Protein sequence: CASSPSQRGYNEQFF.

This clonotype was picked up a small number of times. A clone one base away is much larger, so this may be a read error. The V and J genes are TRBV7-2 and TRBJ2-1; TRBD2 might be the D (5 bases). The CDR3 extends over 12 amino acids. From germline, CDR1 is SGHTA and CDR2 FQGNSA. This CDR3 reads CANSYTRGWQFF. The CDR3 DNA sequence: TGTGCCAACAGCTACACTCGGGGTTGGCAGTTCTTC. Using reference TRBV7-2 and TRBJ2-1 for the parts outside the CDR3, the full variable domain is GAGVSQSPSNKVTEKGKDVELRCDPISGHTALYWYRQSLGQGLEFLIYFQGNSAPDKSGLPSDRFSAERTGGSVSTLTIQRTQQEDSAVYLCANSYTRGWQFFGPGTRLTVL.

As concerns this clonotype: A single base separates this from a much larger clone, so it may be a read error. In DNA, the CDR3 is TGTGCCAGCACCTGGGGACTAGCGGGAGCCCCCTCCTACGATGAGCAGTTCTTC. Its protein is CASTWGLAGAPSYDEQFF. This sequence joins TRBV7-9 and TRBJ2-1, with TRBD2 matching 14 bases. The CDR3 is 18 residues long. Germline V CDR1 and CDR2: SEHNR, FQNEAQ (reference sequence).

This clonotype is medium-sized by share. This sequence joins TRBV10-1 and TRBJ2-1; 8 bases map to TRBD2. Trimming took 3 bases from V and 10 from J; bases not matched to a gene: 8. The germline V gene encodes CDR1 WNHNN and CDR2 SYGVQD (reference sequence). There are 14 residues in the CDR3. CDR3 sequence: CASSDSTSDSEQFF. CDR3 sequence (DNA): TGCGCCAGCAGTGATTCGACTAGCGATAGCGAGCAGTTCTTC.

At least ten counts were recorded for this clonotype. This sequence joins TRBV9 and TRBJ2-1; TRBD2 aligns across 7 bases. CDR3 length equals 15 residues. Germline V gives CDR1 SGDLS, CDR2 YYNGEE. J was trimmed by 7 bases and V by 1 base; bases with no gene match: 8. CDR3 nucleotide sequence: TGTGCCAGCAGCGTATCTCCAGCCGGGAGGAATGAGCAGTTCTTC. Its translation: CASSVSPAGRNEQFF.

This clonotype was seen at least ten times. The V and J genes are TRBV5-1 and TRBJ2-2; no definite D call. The germline V gene has CDR1 SGHRS and CDR2 YFSETQ. The V and J ends lost 0 bases and 5 bases respectively, with 11 bases between them. This CDR3 contains 15 residues. The CDR3 reads CASSLEALGTGELFF. The CDR3 nucleotides are TGCGCCAGCAGCTTGGAGGCGTTAGGGACCGGGGAGCTGTTTTTT.

This clonotype has a count of ten or more. This chain uses TRBV20-1 with TRBJ2-3; 8 bases are shared with TRBD2. Germline CDR1 is DFQATT and CDR2 is SNEGSKA (reference sequence). CDR3 length: 16 residues. V lost 3 bases to trimming and J lost 4 bases; unmatched junction nucleotides: 12. The CDR3 region is CSASDFKAGVPDTQYF. CDR3 sequence (DNA): TGCAGTGCTAGCGACTTTAAAGCGGGAGTGCCAGATACGCAGTATTTT.

By frequency in the sample, this clonotype is medium-sized. This sequence joins TRBV29-1 and TRBJ2-7; D may be TRBD2 (6 bases). CDR1 and CDR2 (germline): SQVTM, ANQGSEA. CDR3 length: 14 amino acids. V was trimmed by 6 bases and J by 5 bases, leaving 20 bases between them. As DNA, the CDR3 is TGCAGCGTCGCCACTAGCACAAATGACAACGAGCAGTACTTC. Translated, it gives CSVATSTNDNEQYF.

This clonotype is medium-sized in the sample. This chain links TRBV20-1 with TRBJ2-2, with TRBD2 as a possible D gene (5 bases). The CDR3 loop spans 15 amino acids. CDR1 and CDR2 from the germline V gene are DFQATT and SNEGSKA (reference sequence). V was pared by 0 bases and J by 2 bases, with 10 bases between. The CDR3 bases are TGCAGTGCTAGAGATAGGAGGATTAACACCGGGGAGCTGTTTTTT. Residues: CSARDRRINTGELFF.

This clonotype was detected many times. The rearrangement uses TRBV12-3 or TRBV12-4 and TRBJ2-1; 11 nucleotides agree with TRBD2. J gave up 5 bases and V 7 bases, and 4 bases lay outside the gene matches. The CDR3 totals 14 residues. This CDR3 reads CASKTSGTNNEQFF. The CDR3, as DNA: TGTGCCAGCAAGACTAGCGGGACAAACAATGAGCAGTTCTTC.

The chain carries TRBV29-1 and TRBJ1-2; 9 bases are shared with TRBD1. Losses at the gene ends were 6 bases for V and 5 bases for J; bases not matched to a gene: 4. The CDR3 sequence is 12 residues long. Germline V gene lookup returns CDR1 SQVTM and CDR2 ANQGSEA. The CDR3 is CSVGGQGYGYTF. CDR3 DNA: TGCAGCGTGGGGGGACAGGGTTATGGCTACACCTTC. Variable domain in full (rest from reference TRBV29-1 and TRBJ1-2): SAVISQKPSRDICQRGTSLTIQCQVDSQVTMMFWYRQQPGQSLTLIATANQGSEATYESGFVIDKFPISRPNLTFSTLTVSNMSPEDSSIYLCSVGGQGYGYTFGSGTRLTVV.

This clonotype was recorded many times. The chain has TRBV5-1 and TRBJ2-1; D ambiguous. Germline V CDR1 and CDR2: SGHRS, YFSETQ. CDR3 length equals 13 residues. V was trimmed by 2 bases and J by 5 bases, leaving 8 bases between them. DNA for the CDR3: TGCGCCAGCAGCTTAGCACTAAACAATGAGCAGTTCTTC. It yields the protein CASSLALNNEQFF.

This clonotype is medium-sized by share. This rearrangement joins TRBV29-1 to TRBJ2-7; no reliable D call. V was cut by 6 bases and J by 5 bases, with 14 bases left in between. CDR1 is SQVTM and CDR2 is ANQGSEA in the germline V gene. The CDR3 runs 12 residues. The CDR3 region has the DNA TGCAGCGTCGCTATATTGGGGAACGAGCAGTACTTC. It yields the protein CSVAILGNEQYF.

This clonotype was counted ten times or more. J is TRBJ1-1 and V is TRBV20-1; D not resolved. This CDR3 comprises 13 residues. The germline V and J ends were trimmed by 1 base and 6 bases, with 12 bases remaining between them. Germline CDR1 and CDR2: DFQATT and SNEGSKA (reference sequence). The CDR3 DNA sequence: TGCAGTGCTAGAGGTAGGGTTTTTGCTGAAGCTTTCTTT. Translated, it gives CSARGRVFAEAFF.

Sample share makes this clonotype medium-sized. The chain couples TRBV29-1 to TRBJ1-1; D is undetermined. The V end lost 0 bases, the J end lost 10 bases, and 12 bases lay between the germline ends. The CDR3 spans 12 residues. Germline CDR1 is SQVTM and CDR2 is ANQGSEA. CDR3: CSVEDPGIGAFF. CDR3 DNA: TGCAGCGTTGAAGATCCGGGGATTGGAGCTTTCTTT.

This clonotype is termed medium-sized (0.01 to 0.1%). This chain connects TRBV7-2 to TRBJ1-2; D not resolved. The CDR3 contains 13 residues. Trimming shortened V by 5 bases and J by 2 bases, and 9 bases separated the two germline ends. CDR1 SGHTA and CDR2 FQGNSA come from the germline V gene. CDR3 nucleotide sequence: TGTGCCAGCAGCCAGACAACCAACTATGGCTACACCTTC. Translating gives CASSQTTNYGYTF.

The CDR3, as DNA: TGTGCCAGCAGCCAACCGACAGGGGGAGGTGAAAAACTGTTTTTT. Translating it yields CASSQPTGGGEKLFF. V and J are TRBV7-2 and TRBJ1-4; 9 positions match TRBD1. V shed 5 bases and J 7 bases; nucleotides not matched to a gene: 8. The germline V gene has CDR1 SGHTA and CDR2 FQGNSA. The CDR3 is made up of 15 amino acids.

In its sample, this clonotype is medium-sized. This chain links TRBV3-1 with TRBJ2-7; D not certain. Germline CDR1 reads LGHDT; CDR2 reads YNNKEL (reference sequence). This CDR3 contains 12 residues. Trimming removed 3 bases at V and 0 bases at J, with 3 bases between. The CDR3 loop is CASSQVSYEQYF. The CDR3 coding sequence is TGTGCCAGCAGCCAGGTCTCCTACGAGCAGTACTTC.

In its sample, this clonotype is medium-sized. The V gene is TRBV7-2, the J gene TRBJ2-3; D might be TRBD2 (5 bases). This CDR3 contains 14 residues. With 6 bases removed from V and 0 bases from J, the gap between germline ends came to 10 bases. Germline CDR1 is SGHTA and CDR2 is FQGNSA. CDR3 region: CASRPGRSTDTQYF. The CDR3 DNA reads as TGTGCCAGCAGACCGGGGAGAAGCACAGATACGCAGTATTTT.